This is a list of T cell receptor beta chains from one sample in a study of T cell changes during pregnancy in multiple sclerosis. Produced via immunoSEQ multiplex PCR; TCRdb's table is partial and in-frame only. The sample includes tens of thousands of clones, over 85% of them seen just once. Sequences were derived from CD4+ T cells from peripheral blood mononuclear cells, sampled before pregnancy. The source of these receptors is a female donor with multiple sclerosis, enrolled in a pregnancy study. CDR3s include the opening cysteine and the closing phenylalanine or tryptophan.

v_call: TRBV10-3
j_call: TRBJ1-4
cdr3_length: 14
cdr3_aa: CAISAGATNEKLFF

v_call: TRBV19
j_call: TRBJ2-7
cdr3_length: 13
cdr3_aa: CASKRTGVGEQYF

v_call: TRBV7-9
j_call: TRBJ2-7
cdr3_length: 11
cdr3_aa: CASSLAREQYF

v_call: TRBV5-1
j_call: TRBJ2-1
cdr3_length: 17
cdr3_aa: CASSFTGASSSYNEQFF

v_call: TRBV5-1
j_call: TRBJ2-1
cdr3_length: 15
cdr3_aa: CASSDGTSGHNEQFF

v_call: TRBV5-4
j_call: TRBJ2-1
cdr3_length: 16
cdr3_aa: CASSLEGSSAYNEQFF

v_call: TRBV30
j_call: TRBJ1-1
cdr3_length: 15
cdr3_aa: CAWSSWGGLNTEAFF

v_call: TRBV7-9
j_call: TRBJ2-4
cdr3_length: 13
cdr3_aa: CASSLGPKNIQYF

v_call: TRBV19
j_call: TRBJ1-2
cdr3_length: 13
cdr3_aa: CASSSGTLYGYTF

v_call: TRBV11-2
j_call: TRBJ2-1
cdr3_length: 13
cdr3_aa: CASSRTVLDEQFF

v_call: TRBV7-9
j_call: TRBJ2-7
cdr3_length: 14
cdr3_aa: CASSLGQGAQEQYF

v_call: TRBV30
j_call: TRBJ2-1
cdr3_length: 15
cdr3_aa: CAWSVGIGGRDEQFF

v_call: TRBV7-9
j_call: TRBJ1-1
cdr3_length: 13
cdr3_aa: CASSSDWNTEAFF

v_call: TRBV7-6
j_call: TRBJ2-3
cdr3_length: 16
cdr3_aa: CASSLGGTGVADTQYF

v_call: TRBV2
j_call: TRBJ1-5
cdr3_length: 15
cdr3_aa: CASNQDRGREKPQHF

v_call: TRBV9
j_call: TRBJ2-2
cdr3_length: 19
cdr3_aa: CASSVISPGLAVNTGELFF

v_call: TRBV10-3
j_call: TRBJ2-1
cdr3_length: 19
cdr3_aa: CAISESTLAGRSSYNEQFF

v_call: TRBV2
j_call: TRBJ2-3
cdr3_length: 13
cdr3_aa: CASRVVAQDTQYF

v_call: TRBV7-9
j_call: TRBJ2-5
cdr3_length: 16
cdr3_aa: CASSFTGTGDGETQYF

v_call: TRBV7-6
j_call: TRBJ2-5
cdr3_length: 15
cdr3_aa: CASSSRTPPQETQYF

v_call: TRBV4-3
j_call: TRBJ2-2
cdr3_length: 13
cdr3_aa: CASSQERAGELFF

v_call: TRBV4-2
j_call: TRBJ2-1
cdr3_length: 15
cdr3_aa: CASSQVSGGDNEQFF

v_call: TRBV5-6
j_call: TRBJ2-3
cdr3_length: 14
cdr3_aa: CASSTRTGPDTQYF

v_call: TRBV7-9
j_call: TRBJ2-3
cdr3_length: 14
cdr3_aa: CASSLEGRTDTQYF

v_call: TRBV4-1
j_call: TRBJ1-2
cdr3_length: 15
cdr3_aa: CASSQLRDSNYGYTF

v_call: TRBV7-6
j_call: TRBJ2-7
cdr3_length: 16
cdr3_aa: CASSSVRTSGDYEQYF

v_call: TRBV4-1
j_call: TRBJ2-5
cdr3_length: 14
cdr3_aa: CASSPTGPGETQYF

v_call: TRBV18
j_call: TRBJ1-5
cdr3_length: 14
cdr3_aa: CASSPQVSNQPQHF

v_call: TRBV27
j_call: TRBJ2-3
cdr3_length: 19
cdr3_aa: CASSFRGRPSPISTDTQYF

v_call: TRBV6-5
j_call: TRBJ2-7
cdr3_length: 14
cdr3_aa: CASSSPRTSREQYF

v_call: TRBV5-4
j_call: TRBJ2-1
cdr3_length: 14
cdr3_aa: CASSFAGSFNEQFF

v_call: TRBV13
j_call: TRBJ1-2
cdr3_length: 13
cdr3_aa: CASSLGTAYGYTF

v_call: TRBV5-1
j_call: TRBJ2-5
cdr3_length: 15
cdr3_aa: CASSMTSGRRETQYF

v_call: TRBV5-4
j_call: TRBJ2-3
cdr3_length: 12
cdr3_aa: CAAGGSTDTQYF

v_call: TRBV11-1
j_call: TRBJ2-1
cdr3_length: 16
cdr3_aa: CASSLLPTSGYNEQFF

v_call: TRBV19
j_call: TRBJ2-1
cdr3_length: 15
cdr3_aa: CASSIGGSGGNEQFF

v_call: TRBV9
j_call: TRBJ2-3
cdr3_length: 16
cdr3_aa: CASSARWEGRTDTQYF

v_call: TRBV4-1
j_call: TRBJ1-3
cdr3_length: 16
cdr3_aa: CASSQVPGSSGNTIYF

v_call: TRBV6-5
j_call: TRBJ2-3
cdr3_length: 13
cdr3_aa: CASSTGGTDTQYF

v_call: TRBV7-9
j_call: TRBJ2-7
cdr3_length: 15
cdr3_aa: CASRTSGQGYYEQYF

v_call: TRBV4-1
j_call: TRBJ2-7
cdr3_length: 15
cdr3_aa: CASSRRDWSRDEQYF

v_call: TRBV18
j_call: TRBJ2-3
cdr3_length: 15
cdr3_aa: CASSPRDFGTDTQYF

v_call: TRBV30
j_call: TRBJ2-5
cdr3_length: 16
cdr3_aa: CAWSVSRGVTQETQYF

v_call: TRBV19
j_call: TRBJ2-3
cdr3_length: 15
cdr3_aa: CASSAASTLVGTQYF

v_call: TRBV21-1
j_call: TRBJ1-2
cdr3_length: 14
cdr3_aa: CASSKVGDTYGYTF

v_call: TRBV4-2
j_call: TRBJ2-1
cdr3_length: 16
cdr3_aa: CASSQDGRIQYNEQFF

v_call: TRBV5-3
j_call: TRBJ1-5
cdr3_length: 14
cdr3_aa: CARSRTAGNQPQHF

v_call: TRBV7-2
j_call: TRBJ1-1
cdr3_length: 14
cdr3_aa: CASSLAGGNTEAFF

v_call: TRBV4-2
j_call: TRBJ2-2
cdr3_length: 17
cdr3_aa: CASSRTSGNPNTGELFF

v_call: TRBV10-2
j_call: TRBJ2-4
cdr3_length: 15
cdr3_aa: CASSDAFMNKNIQYF

v_call: TRBV5-1
j_call: TRBJ1-1
cdr3_length: 17
cdr3_aa: CASSLPGSFGQANEAFF

v_call: TRBV7-2
j_call: TRBJ2-6
cdr3_length: 16
cdr3_aa: CASSKGLATGANVLTF